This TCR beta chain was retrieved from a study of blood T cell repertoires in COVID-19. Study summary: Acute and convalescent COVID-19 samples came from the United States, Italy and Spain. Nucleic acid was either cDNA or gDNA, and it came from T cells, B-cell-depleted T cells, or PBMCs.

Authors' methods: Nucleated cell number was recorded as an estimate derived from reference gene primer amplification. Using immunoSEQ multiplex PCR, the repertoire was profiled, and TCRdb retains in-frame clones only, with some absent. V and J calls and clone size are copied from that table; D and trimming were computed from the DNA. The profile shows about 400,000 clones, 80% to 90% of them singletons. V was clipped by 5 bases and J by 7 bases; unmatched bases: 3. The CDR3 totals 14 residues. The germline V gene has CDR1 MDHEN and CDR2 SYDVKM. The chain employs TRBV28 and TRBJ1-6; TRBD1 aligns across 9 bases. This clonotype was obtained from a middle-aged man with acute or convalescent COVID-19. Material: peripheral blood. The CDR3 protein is CASSPGQGNSPLHF. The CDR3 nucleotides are TGTGCCAGCAGTCCGGGACAGGGAAATTCACCCCTCCACTTT.